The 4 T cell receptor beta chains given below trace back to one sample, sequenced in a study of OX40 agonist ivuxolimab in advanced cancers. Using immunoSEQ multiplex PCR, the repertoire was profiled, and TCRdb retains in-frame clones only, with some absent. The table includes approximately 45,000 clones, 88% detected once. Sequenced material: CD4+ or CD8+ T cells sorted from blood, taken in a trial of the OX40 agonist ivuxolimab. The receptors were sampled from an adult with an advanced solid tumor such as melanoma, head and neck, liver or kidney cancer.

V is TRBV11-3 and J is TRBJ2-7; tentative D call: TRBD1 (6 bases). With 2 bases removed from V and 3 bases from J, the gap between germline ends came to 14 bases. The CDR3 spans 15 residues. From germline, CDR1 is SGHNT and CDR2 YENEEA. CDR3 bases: TGTGCCAGCAGCTTATCCGCAGGGGTTTACTACGAGCAGTACTTC. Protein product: CASSLSAGVYYEQYF. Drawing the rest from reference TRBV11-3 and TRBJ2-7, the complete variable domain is EAGVVQSPRYKIIEKKQPVAFWCNPISGHNTLYWYLQNLGQGPELLIRYENEEAVDDSQLPKDRFSAERLKGVDSTLKIQPAELGDSAVYLCASSLSAGVYYEQYFGPGTRLTVT.

The CDR3 loop reads CASSDYGTGGYEQYV. DNA of the CDR3: TGTGCCAGCAGTGACTACGGGACAGGGGGCTACGAGCAGTACGTC. The V gene is TRBV6-7, the J gene TRBJ2-7; 11 nucleotides align to TRBD1. TRBV6-7 is filed as an ORF, its function uncertain. The V gene end was trimmed by 5 bases and the J gene end by 3 bases; junction bases not matched to a gene: 6. The CDR3 is 15 residues long.

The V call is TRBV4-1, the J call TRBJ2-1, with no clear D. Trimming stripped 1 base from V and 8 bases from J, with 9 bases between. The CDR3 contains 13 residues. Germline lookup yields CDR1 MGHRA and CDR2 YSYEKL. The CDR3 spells CASSQVGSDEQFF. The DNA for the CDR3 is TGCGCCAGCAGCCAAGTTGGAAGCGATGAGCAGTTCTTC.

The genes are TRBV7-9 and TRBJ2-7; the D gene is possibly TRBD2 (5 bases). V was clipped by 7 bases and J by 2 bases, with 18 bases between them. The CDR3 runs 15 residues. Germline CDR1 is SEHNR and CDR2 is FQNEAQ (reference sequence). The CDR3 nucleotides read TGTGCCAGCACCCCCTCGTCGGGGATGACCTACGAGCAGTACTTC. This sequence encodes CASTPSSGMTYEQYF.